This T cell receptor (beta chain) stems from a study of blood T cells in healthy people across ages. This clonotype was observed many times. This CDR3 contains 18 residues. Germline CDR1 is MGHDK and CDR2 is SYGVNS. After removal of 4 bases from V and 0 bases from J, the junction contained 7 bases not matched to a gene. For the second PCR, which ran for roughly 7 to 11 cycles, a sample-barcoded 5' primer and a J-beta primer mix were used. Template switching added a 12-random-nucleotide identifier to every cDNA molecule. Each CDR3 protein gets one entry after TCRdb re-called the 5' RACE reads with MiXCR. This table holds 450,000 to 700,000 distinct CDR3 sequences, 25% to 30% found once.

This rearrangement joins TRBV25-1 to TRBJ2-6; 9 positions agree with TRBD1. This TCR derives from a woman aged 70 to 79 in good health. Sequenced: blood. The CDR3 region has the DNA TGTGCCAGCAGTGTAACCGGGACAGGGATCTCTGGGGCCAACGTCCTGACTTTC. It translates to CASSVTGTGISGANVLTF.